These 32 T cell receptor beta chains share one sample of origin, sequenced in a study of T-cell reconstitution after alpha-beta-depleted transplantation in children. Unique molecular identifiers were incorporated when the TCRbeta library was constructed. Using its own MiXCR run on the PCR reads, TCRdb lists one record per CDR3 protein. The sample holds approximately 400,000 distinct CDR3 sequences; around 9.9% are singletons and the top ten take roughly 5.1%. Sequencing used PBMCs from the stem cell graft donor, obtained from the stem cell graft. These receptors were taken from a human donor who donated a stem cell graft to a child with acute myeloid leukemia.

This chain joins TRBV20-1 and TRBJ1-5, with D perhaps TRBD1 (5 bases). The germline gives CDR1 DFQATT, CDR2 SNEGSKA (reference sequence). The CDR3 runs to 17 residues. The CDR3 DNA reads TGCTGCGTAAGGGGCAGGGTTGGGGGTTATAGCAATCAGCCCCAGCATTTT. Its protein product is CCVRGRVGGYSNQPQHF.

This clonotype was detected only a few times. The V gene is TRBV5-1, the J gene TRBJ1-1; the match to TRBD1 covers 7 bases. Germline V gene sequence: CDR1 SGHRS, CDR2 YFSETQ. Trimming took 0 bases from V and 1 from J; bases not matched to a gene: 3. This CDR3 comprises 15 residues. CDR3 coding DNA: TGCGCCAGCAGCTTGGGGGACAGAAAGAACACTGAAGCTTTCTTT. As protein: CASSLGDRKNTEAFF.

In its sample, this clonotype was seen many times. The CDR3 DNA reads as TGCGCCAGCAGCTTGCGGGGGGCAGGCGAGCAGTACTTC. Translated, it gives CASSLRGAGEQYF. The V call is TRBV5-1, the J call TRBJ2-7, with D tentatively TRBD2 (7 bases). CDR1 and CDR2 from the germline V gene are SGHRS and YFSETQ. The CDR3 loop spans 13 amino acids. The V and J ends lost 1 base and 6 bases respectively, with 11 bases between them.

This clonotype was seen repeatedly, ten times or more. J is TRBJ2-4 and V is TRBV6-5, with no clear D. Trimming removed 0 bases at V and 1 base at J, with 7 bases between. In germline, CDR1 is MNHEY, CDR2 SVGAGI. CDR3 size: 15 residues. DNA of the CDR3: TGTGCCAGCAGTTACTCGTTGGTGGCCAAAAACATTCAGTACTTC. It encodes CASSYSLVAKNIQYF.

Regarding this clonotype: One junction end disagrees with the germline gene, perhaps due to a read error. This chain joins TRBV20-1 and TRBJ2-3; 9 positions match TRBD2. The germline V gene has CDR1 DFQATT and CDR2 SNEGSKA (reference sequence). The CDR3 is made up of 14 amino acids. The CDR3 loop is CSAGAGGPGDTHYF. CDR3 nucleotide sequence: TGCAGTGCTGGGGCGGGAGGGCCAGGAGATACGCATTATTTT.

In this sample, this clonotype turned up a few times. The rearrangement links TRBV6-2 or TRBV6-3 to TRBJ2-1, with TRBD2 identical over 8 bases. This CDR3 is built from 15 residues. Per the germline V gene, CDR1 is MNHEY and CDR2 is SVGEGT. The ends lost 6 bases at V and 4 bases at J; junction bases unmatched: 8. In DNA, the CDR3 is TGTGCCAGCAGGGTAGCGGGGACCTTGTACAATGAGCAGTTCTTC. Translation: CASRVAGTLYNEQFF.

CDR3 loop: CSVVGLAGGYEQYF. The CDR3 nucleotides are TGCAGCGTCGTCGGACTAGCGGGAGGTTACGAGCAGTACTTC. The chain carries TRBV29-1 and TRBJ2-7; 14 bases map to TRBD2. V lost 6 bases to trimming and J lost 4 bases; unmatched junction nucleotides: 5. In germline, CDR1 is SQVTM, CDR2 ANQGSEA. The CDR3 has 14 residues.

The chain joins TRBV9 to TRBJ2-7, with D uncertain. The germline gives CDR1 SGDLS, CDR2 YYNGEE. The CDR3 is made up of 15 amino acids. V shed 0 bases and J shed 0 bases, with 10 bases lying between them. The CDR3 here is CASSVGSGYSYEQYF. The CDR3 coding sequence is TGTGCCAGCAGCGTAGGGTCGGGTTACTCCTACGAGCAGTACTTC.

This clonotype showed up many times. The chain joins TRBV29-1 to TRBJ2-5, with TRBD1 as a possible D gene (5 bases). Per the germline V gene, CDR1 is SQVTM and CDR2 is ANQGSEA. V was clipped by 1 base and J by 7 bases, with 13 bases between them. This CDR3 region has 13 residues. The CDR3 loop is CSVEVSGIRTQYF. The CDR3 DNA is TGCAGCGTTGAAGTTTCAGGGATAAGGACCCAGTACTTC. Looking up the rest from reference TRBV29-1 and TRBJ2-5 gives the full variable domain: SAVISQKPSRDICQRGTSLTIQCQVDSQVTMMFWYRQQPGQSLTLIATANQGSEATYESGFVIDKFPISRPNLTFSTLTVSNMSPEDSSIYLCSVEVSGIRTQYFGPGTRLLVL.

This clonotype was counted between two and nine times. The chain is built from TRBV7-9 and TRBJ1-3; D unclear. V lost 11 bases to trimming and J lost 3 bases, with 17 bases between them. Germline V lookup: CDR1 SEHNR, CDR2 FQNEAQ (reference sequence). This CDR3 is built from 14 residues. In DNA form, the CDR3 reads TGTGCCCCCCTAAGACTGACTCATGGAAACACCATATATTTT. Protein sequence: CAPLRLTHGNTIYF.

This clonotype showed up just a few times. V and J are TRBV6-5 and TRBJ1-5; D remains unclear. The V gene's germline CDR1 is MNHEY and CDR2 SVGAGI. The V end lost 8 bases, the J end lost 1 base, and 6 bases lay between the germline ends. This CDR3 spans 12 amino acids. The CDR3 nucleotides read TGTGCCAGCTCCACCAGCAATCAGCCCCAGCATTTT. This translates into CASSTSNQPQHF.

The chain combines TRBV20-1 with TRBJ1-4, with D maybe TRBD1 (6 bases). Trimming cost V 2 bases and J 0 bases, with 16 bases left between them. The germline gives CDR1 DFQATT, CDR2 SNEGSKA (reference sequence). The CDR3 spans 17 residues. The CDR3 spells CSARTPTGTSTNEKLFF. In nucleotides, the CDR3 is TGCAGTGCTAGAACCCCGACAGGAACCTCAACTAATGAAAAACTGTTTTTT.

V gene TRBV7-3 combines with J gene TRBJ2-2; TRBD2 aligns across 12 bases. The germline CDR1 and CDR2 sequences are SGHTA and FQGTGA. V shed 6 bases and J 5 bases; nucleotides not matched to a gene: 4. The CDR3 is 15 residues long. This CDR3 is CASSPTSGSTGELFF. CDR3 sequence (DNA): TGTGCCAGCAGTCCGACTAGCGGGAGTACCGGGGAGCTGTTTTTT.

The sample holds many counts of this clonotype. The genes are TRBV12-3 or TRBV12-4 and TRBJ2-2; D may be TRBD1 or TRBD2 (6 bases each). Trimming stripped 3 bases from V and 4 bases from J, with 18 bases between. The CDR3 is 17 amino acids. The CDR3 is CASSFHGGGSVTGELFF. CDR3 bases: TGTGCCAGCAGTTTCCACGGAGGGGGTTCCGTCACCGGGGAGCTGTTTTTT.

This clonotype was seen a handful of times. This chain joins TRBV7-9 and TRBJ2-1, with D possibly being TRBD1 (6 bases). The germline gives CDR1 SEHNR, CDR2 FQNEAQ (reference sequence). Trimming took off 4 bases at V and 5 bases at J, with 9 bases between the two ends. The CDR3 is made up of 13 amino acids. In nucleotides, the CDR3 is TGTGCCAGCAGCTCTTACAGGGACAATGAGCAGTTCTTC. Its protein is CASSSYRDNEQFF.

The rearrangement uses TRBV7-9 and TRBJ2-2; 7 bases are a match to TRBD1. Germline V gives CDR1 SEHNR, CDR2 FQNEAQ (reference sequence). The CDR3 contains 16 residues. Germline trimming cut 5 bases from V and 7 bases from J; bases unmatched to any gene: 13. The CDR3 loop reads CASSTAGRGSIGELFF. CDR3 nucleotides: TGTGCCAGCAGCACGGCTGGCAGGGGGTCAATCGGGGAGCTGTTTTTT.

The sample holds a few counts of this clonotype. The V call is TRBV29-1, the J call TRBJ2-1; D may match TRBD1 or TRBD2 (5 bases each). The CDR3 is 14 residues long. Germline values: CDR1 SQVTM, CDR2 ANQGSEA. Trimming cost V 5 bases and J 12 bases, with 23 bases left between them. The CDR3 nucleotides are TGCAGCGTTCCTCCGGGACCCTGGAGAACTGGGCAGTTCTTC. Residues: CSVPPGPWRTGQFF.

This clonotype was seen a few times. V gene TRBV5-1 combines with J gene TRBJ2-1; TRBD1 aligns across 8 bases. This CDR3 comprises 17 residues. After removal of 1 base from V and 4 bases from J, the junction contained 10 bases not matched to a gene. The V gene's germline CDR1 is SGHRS and CDR2 YFSETQ. The CDR3 loop is CASSLRGAGGAYNEQFF. In DNA, the CDR3 is TGCGCCAGCAGCTTGAGGGGCGCAGGGGGCGCTTACAATGAGCAGTTCTTC.

This sequence joins TRBV11-1 and TRBJ1-2; 10 bases align to TRBD1. This CDR3 contains 19 residues. Germline V gene lookup returns CDR1 SGHAT and CDR2 FQDESV (reference sequence). V lost 1 base, J lost 8 bases, and 19 bases stayed unmatched. CDR3 coding DNA: TGTGCCAGCAGCTTAGTACGGGTACTGGTCGACAGGGGGCCAAGAGGCTACACCTTC. Protein sequence: CASSLVRVLVDRGPRGYTF. The full variable domain, completed using reference TRBV11-1 and TRBJ1-2, is EAEVAQSPRYKITEKSQAVAFWCDPISGHATLYWYRQILGQGPELLVQFQDESVVDDSQLPKDRFSAERLKGVDSTLKIQPAELGDSAMYLCASSLVRVLVDRGPRGYTFGSGTRLTVV.

This clonotype turned up a few times. The chain recombines TRBV5-1 with TRBJ2-5, with a tentative D call TRBD2 (6 bases). CDR1 is SGHRS and CDR2 is YFSETQ in the germline V gene. This CDR3 is built from 14 residues. V was cut by 3 bases and J by 5 bases, with 14 bases left in between. The CDR3 DNA reads as TGCGCCAGCAGCTCGGACTATAACGGCGAGACCCAGTACTTC. Translation: CASSSDYNGETQYF.

This clonotype occurred a few times. This sequence joins TRBV6-2 or TRBV6-3 and TRBJ2-7, with D tentatively TRBD2 (6 bases). The germline CDR1 and CDR2 sequences are MNHEY and SVGEGT. The CDR3 length is 15 residues. V was pared by 8 bases and J by 4 bases, with 21 bases between. The CDR3 region has the DNA TGTGCCAGCGAACATCCCGCGGAGGGCCCATACGAGCAGTACTTC. Its translation is CASEHPAEGPYEQYF.

The rearrangement joins TRBV5-4 to TRBJ2-7; D is undetermined. This CDR3 has 13 amino acids. Germline V gene lookup returns CDR1 SGHNT and CDR2 YYREEE (reference sequence). Trimming took 5 bases from V and 2 from J, leaving 11 bases between them. The CDR3 loop is CASSPGPPYEQYF. CDR3 in DNA: TGTGCCAGCAGTCCCGGACCCCCCTACGAGCAGTACTTC.

This clonotype was observed at least ten times. The chain employs TRBV10-3 and TRBJ1-1, with 7 bases matching TRBD1. The CDR3 has 14 amino acids. Losses at the gene ends were 3 bases for V and 5 bases for J; bases not matched to a gene: 6. Germline-derived CDR1 and CDR2 are ENHRY and SYGVKD. CDR3 residues: CAISDSQGVTEAFF. CDR3 DNA sequence: TGTGCCATCAGTGATTCGCAGGGGGTTACTGAAGCTTTCTTT.

Only a few counts were recorded for this clonotype. This chain uses TRBV7-2 with TRBJ1-5, with 10 bases matching TRBD1. Losses at the gene ends were 2 bases for V and 5 bases for J; bases not matched to a gene: 6. The CDR3 covers 16 residues. In germline, CDR1 is SGHTA, CDR2 FQGNSA. The CDR3 sequence is CASSLTRTGGDQPQHF. The CDR3 region has the DNA TGTGCCAGCAGCTTAACCCGGACAGGGGGTGATCAGCCCCAGCATTTT.

The J gene is TRBJ1-6, the V gene TRBV7-2; D is unclear. CDR3 length: 14 amino acids. Trimming took 5 bases from V and 7 from J, leaving 12 bases between them. Per germline, CDR1 SGHTA and CDR2 FQGNSA. This CDR3 is CASSAFTQNSPLHF. The CDR3 coding sequence is TGTGCCAGCAGCGCTTTTACACAGAATTCACCCCTCCACTTT. The variable domain in full, with the rest retrieved from reference TRBV7-2 and TRBJ1-6, is GAGVSQSPSNKVTEKGKDVELRCDPISGHTALYWYRQSLGQGLEFLIYFQGNSAPDKSGLPSDRFSAERTGGSVSTLTIQRTQQEDSAVYLCASSAFTQNSPLHFGNGTRLTVT.

This clonotype was found a few times. This rearrangement joins TRBV4-2 to TRBJ2-6; D might be TRBD2 (5 bases). The V gene lost 5 bases and the J gene lost 6 bases, with 11 bases spanning the gap. Looked up from germline, CDR1 is LGHNA and CDR2 is YNFKEQ. The CDR3 sequence is 14 residues long. The CDR3 is CASSLVGEANVLTF. The CDR3 DNA reads as TGTGCCAGCAGCTTGGTCGGGGAGGCCAACGTCCTGACTTTC.

This clonotype has a handful of counts. This chain joins TRBV5-1 and TRBJ1-1; D uncertain. The V gene's germline CDR1 is SGHRS and CDR2 YFSETQ. The CDR3 sequence is 13 residues long. The V end lost 5 bases, the J end lost 0 bases, and 8 bases lay between the germline ends. DNA of the CDR3: TGCGCCAGCAGTGGGAGTTTGAACACTGAAGCTTTCTTT. Translation gives CASSGSLNTEAFF. The variable domain in full, with the rest retrieved from reference TRBV5-1 and TRBJ1-1, is KAGVTQTPRYLIKTRGQQVTLSCSPISGHRSVSWYQQTPGQGLQFLFEYFSETQRNKGNFPGRFSGRQFSNSRSEMNVSTLELGDSALYLCASSGSLNTEAFFGQGTRLTVV.

A note on this clonotype: A junction boundary mismatches the germline segment, possibly from a read error. This chain connects TRBV7-7 to TRBJ2-3, with TRBD2 identical over 8 bases. The CDR3 spans 14 residues. Per the germline V gene, CDR1 is SSHAT and CDR2 is FNYEAQ (reference sequence). The CDR3 protein is CASSRGLGGDTQYF. The CDR3 nucleotides are TGTGCTAGCAGCCGGGGACTAGGGGGAGATACGCAGTATTTT.

The J gene is TRBJ1-4, the V gene TRBV5-1; 7 bases are a match to TRBD1. This CDR3 region has 13 residues. Trimming at V came to 6 bases and at J to 8 bases, leaving 7 bases not matched to a gene. Germline assignment: CDR1 SGHRS and CDR2 YFSETQ. The CDR3 protein is CASTSGGEEKLFF. CDR3 bases: TGCGCCAGCACTTCAGGGGGTGAGGAAAAACTGTTTTTT.

Many counts were recorded for this clonotype. V and J are TRBV5-5 and TRBJ2-7; the D is unclear. Germline V lookup: CDR1 SGHKS, CDR2 YYEKEE (reference sequence). This CDR3 has 12 amino acids. The V end was cut by 2 bases, the J end by 4 bases, with 7 bases between. The CDR3 DNA follows: TGTGCCAGCAGCTTAAACGGATACGAGCAGTACTTC. It codes for CASSLNGYEQYF.

This clonotype was seen repeatedly, ten times or more. The chain joins TRBV4-1 to TRBJ2-1; 9 positions agree with TRBD2. V was pared by 3 bases and J by 4 bases, with 4 bases of the junction left unmatched. This CDR3 has 15 amino acids. The germline gives CDR1 MGHRA, CDR2 YSYEKL. This chain's CDR3 is CASSHLAGMYNEQFF. CDR3 in DNA: TGCGCCAGCAGCCATCTAGCGGGGATGTACAATGAGCAGTTCTTC.

There are a few counts of this clonotype. V usage is TRBV7-8 and J usage is TRBJ1-4, with a tentative D call TRBD1 (5 bases). The V gene lost 4 bases and the J gene lost 0 bases, with 9 bases spanning the gap. There are 15 residues in the CDR3. Germline V gives CDR1 SGHVS, CDR2 FQNEAQ. This chain's CDR3 is CASSSMGATNEKLFF. The CDR3 coding sequence is TGTGCCAGCAGCTCGATGGGGGCAACTAATGAAAAACTGTTTTTT.